The present entry profiles one TCR beta chain with its context. Its specific antigen is unknown. Per-nucleotide qualities are absent, and no much larger clonotype sits a single base away. Amplification of TCR beta CDR3 regions was carried out from RNA transcripts. The TCR CDR3 was subjected to a first round of RT-PCR using the HTBI primer set and the Qiagen OneStep RT-PCR kit. A second multiplex PCR round built the libraries, followed by size selection and purification. Sequencing of the libraries was done on an Illumina HiSeq2000 using paired-end 100 bp reads. The paper's data handling went like this. SOAPnuke was used to process the raw data, with reads discarded if the reads contained adapters or uncalled bases, had a mean Phred below 15, or lacked an exact constant-primer or identifier match. High-quality paired reads were merged with COPE v1.2.5, and unique nucleotide sequences were defined as clonotypes. MiTCR v1.1 was used to align clonotypes to the IMGT TRBV, TRBD and TRBJ reference segments. Only V-J combinations with frequency above 0.0001, covering 98% to 99.2% of repertoires, were analysed. A TCS score was defined as the ratio of F50 (clonal expansion) to E x V (chaos), with BLOSUM62-based TCRdist applied between CDR3 peptides within each V-J. Welch's t-statistics and random forest reduced just over 500 V-J features to fewer than 15, which were used in a naive Bayes classifier (R e1071). The Morisita-Horn index was used to measure how similar the thyroid and blood repertoires were. The public sequencing data were trimmed at Q25 with fastp and processed into clonotypes with MiXCR by TCRdb, which kept only in-frame beta chains. Rows are unified per CDR3 protein, each entry keeping the most common DNA and genes. TCRdb's processing, not the study's, gives the V and J calls here. Across this sample there are about 610,000 distinct CDR3 sequences, with about 43% seen only once. The ten largest make up approximately 8.4% of the sample.

This specimen belongs to a study of T cells in Graves' hyperthyroidism and ophthalmopathy (dated by TCRdb to between 2018 and 2021). Broadly, across the study: TCR V-J signatures able to tell the groups apart were searched for in a discovery cohort of 90 to 100 patients, of whom 43 had Graves' ophthalmopathy and around 56 had stable Graves' hyperthyroidism. The approximately 100 discovery patients were divided at random into training and test sets in a 7:3 ratio. The paper describes TCR Vbeta CDR3 sequencing of about 140 peripheral blood samples, made up of approximately 40 ophthalmopathy patients, 70 to 75 hyperthyroidism patients and roughly 17 progressor patients. In addition, the study compared T-cell repertoires in thyroid tissue and in blood from about 6 Graves' hyperthyroidism patients. Prospective prediction of ophthalmopathy was tested in an independent validation cohort consisting of 18 hyperthyroidism patients and approximately 16 patients who later progressed to ophthalmopathy. Following sampling, methimazole starting at 30 mg daily was given to hyperthyroidism patients, and high-dose intravenous methylprednisolone was given to ophthalmopathy patients. Beyond this particular receptor, the publication reports: Sample size was not statistically predetermined, and investigators were not blinded to group allocation. In cross-validation, a model built on a 13 V-J signature told ophthalmopathy apart from stable hyperthyroidism with approximately 90% sensitivity and about 81% specificity, and in testing the same model reached 80%/75%. In validation, the model predicted progression to ophthalmopathy with roughly 66% sensitivity and about 73% specificity, a median of about six months before onset. Blood samples also contained most of the expanded thyroid clonotypes (frequency above 0.001), which suggests that blood repertoires may reflect thyroid immune responses.

A patient counted as having stable Graves' hyperthyroidism if no progression to ophthalmopathy occurred over 18 months of follow-up. Hyperthyroidism patients were newly diagnosed, had a disease duration of under 2 months, and were aged 18 to 65 years. Any patient with an uncontrolled infection, another autoimmune disease, pregnancy or lactation was excluded. Diagnoses relied on clinical symptoms, serum thyroxine and TRAb, thyroid ultrasound and orbital computed tomography. Total RNA was extracted with Trizol reagent, and quality was checked on an Agilent 2100 Bioanalyzer. Material: peripheral blood or thyroid tissue (not recorded which). This sequence was found in a woman in her late teens or twenties with Graves' hyperthyroidism.

The CDR3 here reads CASSSDDSYEQYF. The nucleotides read TGTGCCAGCAGCTCCGATGATAGCTACGAGCAGTACTTC. The sequence links TRBV7-6 to TRBJ2-7, with the D gene too uncertain to name. The CDR3 spans 13 residues, from the cysteine through the phenylalanine. Just CDR3 DNA is preserved here, 39 bases in frame from base 1. From a lookup of the germline V gene, CDR1 and CDR2 are SGHVS and FNYEAQ. V was cut back by 4 bases and J by 3 bases, leaving a gap of 10 bases between them. The variable domain in full, with residues beyond the CDR3 obtained from the reference TRBV7-6 and TRBJ2-7 genes, is GAGVSQSPRYKVTKRGQDVALRCDPISGHVSLYWYRQALGQGPEFLTYFNYEAQQDKSGLPNDRFSAERPEGSISTLTIQRTEQRDSAMYRCASSSDDSYEQYFGPGTRLTVT.